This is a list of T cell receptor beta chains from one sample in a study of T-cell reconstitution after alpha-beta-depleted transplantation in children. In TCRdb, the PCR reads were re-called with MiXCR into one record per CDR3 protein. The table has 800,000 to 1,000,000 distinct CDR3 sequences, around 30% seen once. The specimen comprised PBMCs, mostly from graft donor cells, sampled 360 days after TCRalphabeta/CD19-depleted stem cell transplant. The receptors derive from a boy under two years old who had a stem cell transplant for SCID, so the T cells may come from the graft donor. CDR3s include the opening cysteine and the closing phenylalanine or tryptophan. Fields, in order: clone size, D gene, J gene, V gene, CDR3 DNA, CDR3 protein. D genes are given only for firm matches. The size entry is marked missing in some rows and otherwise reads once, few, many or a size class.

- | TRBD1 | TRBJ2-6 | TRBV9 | TGTGCCAGCAGCCCTCGACAGGGGAGAATAAGCTCTGGGGCCAACGTCCTGACTTTC | CASSPRQGRISSGANVLTF
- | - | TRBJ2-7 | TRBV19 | TGTGCCAGTAGTTCTGGGACGCCGGCTGGGGAGCAGTACTTC | CASSSGTPAGEQYF
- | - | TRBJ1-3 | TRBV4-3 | TGCGCCAGCAGCCAAGATTTGGGGAGGAGCTCTGGAAACACCATATATTTT | CASSQDLGRSSGNTIYF
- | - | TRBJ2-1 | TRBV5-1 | TGCGCCAGCAGCTTGAACACGGGAGTCCGTACGGATGAGCAGTTCTTC | CASSLNTGVRTDEQFF
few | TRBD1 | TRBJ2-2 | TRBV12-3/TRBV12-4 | TGTGCCAGCAGTAGGGGGCTTGGGGAGCTGTTTTTT | CASSRGLGELFF
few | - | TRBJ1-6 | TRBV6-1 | TGTGCCAGCACCCCCAATACCGGGACATATTCACCCCTCCACTTT | CASTPNTGTYSPLHF
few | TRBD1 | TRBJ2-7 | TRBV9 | TGTGCCAGCAGCGTCCGGGACAGGCCAATCCACGAGCAGTACTTC | CASSVRDRPIHEQYF
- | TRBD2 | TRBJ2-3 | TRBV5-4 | TGTGCCAGCACCTCCGGGACTAGCGGGGCCTTGAGGCCTACAGATACGCAGTATTTT | CASTSGTSGALRPTDTQYF
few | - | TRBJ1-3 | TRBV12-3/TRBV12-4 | TGTGCCAGCAGTTTTCATCCGACAGACGGAAAAGGAAACACCATATATTTT | CASSFHPTDGKGNTIYF
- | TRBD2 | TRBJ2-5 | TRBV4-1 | TGCGCCAGCAGTCTTTTGCGGGGGGGCCGAGAGACCCAGTACTTC | CASSLLRGGRETQYF
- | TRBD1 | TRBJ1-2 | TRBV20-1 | TGCAGTGCTAGGGAGGGGGCGGTCTACACCTTC | CSAREGAVYTF
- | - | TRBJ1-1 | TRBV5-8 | TGTGCCAGCAGCTTGGCGGGGACCCCTTTCTTT | CASSLAGTPFF
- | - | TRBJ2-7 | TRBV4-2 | TGTGCCAGCAGCCAAACAGGGTTGGGGAAATACGAGCAGTACTTC | CASSQTGLGKYEQYF
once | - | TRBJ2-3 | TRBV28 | TGTGCCAGCAGCATAGGGGGGGCTAGCACAGATACGCAGTATTTT | CASSIGGASTDTQYF
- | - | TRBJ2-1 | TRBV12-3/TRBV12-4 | TGTGCCAGCAACTTCGCGGGGATCAATGAGCAGTTCTTC | CASNFAGINEQFF
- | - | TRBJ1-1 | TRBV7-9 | TGTGCCAGCAGCTCAAGATTGGGGGGGAACACTGAAGCTTTCTTT | CASSSRLGGNTEAFF
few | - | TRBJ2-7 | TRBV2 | TGTGCCAGCAGCGAGGGAAGGGGAATCACCTACGAGCAGTACTTC | CASSEGRGITYEQYF
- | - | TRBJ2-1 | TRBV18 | TGTGCCAGCTCACCGGCTTCGGGATTTAACAATGAGCAGTTCTTC | CASSPASGFNNEQFF
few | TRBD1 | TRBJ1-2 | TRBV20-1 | TGCAGTGCTAGACCTGGACAGGTGAAATCCTATGGCTACACCTTC | CSARPGQVKSYGYTF
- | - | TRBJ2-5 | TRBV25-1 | TGTGCCAGCAGTGAAGGGGGGGGCTCGGAGACCCAGTACTTC | CASSEGGGSETQYF
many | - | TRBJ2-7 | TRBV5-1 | TGCGCCAGCAGCTTAACTCCCGCCTACGAGCAGTACTTC | CASSLTPAYEQYF
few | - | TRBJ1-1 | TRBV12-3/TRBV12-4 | TGTGCCAGCAGTTTGACAGGCCCTATGAACACTGAAGCTTTCTTT | CASSLTGPMNTEAFF
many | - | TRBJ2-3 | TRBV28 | TGTGCCAGCAGCTTGGATAGTAGCACAGATACGCAGTATTTT | CASSLDSSTDTQYF
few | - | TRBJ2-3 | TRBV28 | TGTGCCACCTATCGGAGCACAGATACGCAGTATTTT | CATYRSTDTQYF
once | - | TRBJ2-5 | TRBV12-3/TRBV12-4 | TGTGCCAGCAGTTTGAGAAGGACAGATAAAGAGACCCAGTACTTC | CASSLRRTDKETQYF
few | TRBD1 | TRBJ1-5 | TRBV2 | TGTGCCAGCAGTGACGACAGGGGAAGTCAGCCCCAGCATTTT | CASSDDRGSQPQHF
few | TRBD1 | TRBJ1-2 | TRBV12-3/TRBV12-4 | TGTGCCAGCAGTGGACAGGGATTGGACGGCTACACCTTC | CASSGQGLDGYTF
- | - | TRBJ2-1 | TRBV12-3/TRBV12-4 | TGTGCCAGCACCCGGACTGGGAAAGACTACAATGAGCAGTTCTTC | CASTRTGKDYNEQFF
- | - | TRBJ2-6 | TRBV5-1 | TGCGCCAGCAGCTACGACCCGCCCTCTGGGGCCAACGTCCTGACTTTC | CASSYDPPSGANVLTF
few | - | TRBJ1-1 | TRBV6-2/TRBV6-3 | TGTGCCAGCAGTTACTGGGACATCCCGACTCGAGGAGCTTTCTTT | CASSYWDIPTRGAFF
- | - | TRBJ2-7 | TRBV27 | TGTGCCAGCAGCCCTCGAGGGACGATAAGGACCTACGAGCAGTACTTC | CASSPRGTIRTYEQYF
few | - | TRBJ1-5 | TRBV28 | TGTGCCAGCAGATTCCAGGGGATGAGCAATCAGCCCCAGCATTTT | CASRFQGMSNQPQHF
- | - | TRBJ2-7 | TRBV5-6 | TGTGCCAGCAGCTTCGGACAGGGAGGGAATTACGAGCAGTACTTC | CASSFGQGGNYEQYF
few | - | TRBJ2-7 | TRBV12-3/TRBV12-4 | TGTGCCAGCAGTTCGCTAGCGTCCGAGCAGTACTTC | CASSSLASEQYF
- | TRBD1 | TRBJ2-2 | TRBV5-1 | TGCGCCAGCAGCCTGACAGGGGGCGACACCGTGGAGCTGTTTTTT | CASSLTGGDTVELFF
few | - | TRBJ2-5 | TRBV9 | TGTGCCAGCAGCGTAGCCCCTTTGACAGGGAGGGAGACCCAGTACTTC | CASSVAPLTGRETQYF
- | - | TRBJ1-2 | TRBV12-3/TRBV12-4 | TGTGCCAGCAGTTTCTCCCATGGCTACACCTTC | CASSFSHGYTF
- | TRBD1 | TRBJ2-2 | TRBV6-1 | TGTGCCAGCACCTATGGATTTATAGGACAGGGTGACACCGGGGAGCTGTTTTTT | CASTYGFIGQGDTGELFF
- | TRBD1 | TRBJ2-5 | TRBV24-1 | TGTGCCACCAGTGAAAACAGGGGGACCCAGTACTTC | CATSENRGTQYF
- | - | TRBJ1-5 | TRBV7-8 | TGTGCCAGCAGCTTAGTACGGGGTTCAGGTCATCAGCCCCAGCATTTT | CASSLVRGSGHQPQHF
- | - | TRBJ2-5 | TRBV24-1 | TGTGCCACCAGTGATGCCTCCGGGACTTCCGCTCAAGAGACCCAGTACTTC | CATSDASGTSAQETQYF
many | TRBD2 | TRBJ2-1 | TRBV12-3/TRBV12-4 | TGTGCCAGCAGTCCCGGGACTAGCGGGGCTAATGAGCAGTTCTTC | CASSPGTSGANEQFF